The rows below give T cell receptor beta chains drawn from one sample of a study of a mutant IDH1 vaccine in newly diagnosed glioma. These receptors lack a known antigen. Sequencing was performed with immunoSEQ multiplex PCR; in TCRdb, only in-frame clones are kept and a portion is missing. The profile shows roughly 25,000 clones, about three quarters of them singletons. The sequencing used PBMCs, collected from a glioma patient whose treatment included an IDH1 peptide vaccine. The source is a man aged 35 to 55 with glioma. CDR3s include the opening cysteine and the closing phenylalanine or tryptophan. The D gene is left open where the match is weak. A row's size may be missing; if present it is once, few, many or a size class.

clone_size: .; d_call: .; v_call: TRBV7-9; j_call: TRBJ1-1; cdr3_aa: CASNIYSSPGGTEAFF; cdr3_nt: TGTGCCAGCAACATTTATTCTTCTCCCGGTGGGACTGAAGCTTTCTTT
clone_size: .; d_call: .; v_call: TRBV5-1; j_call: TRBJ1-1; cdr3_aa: CASSLEGPGNTEAFF; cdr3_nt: TGCGCCAGCAGCTTGGAGGGGCCCGGGAACACTGAAGCTTTCTTT
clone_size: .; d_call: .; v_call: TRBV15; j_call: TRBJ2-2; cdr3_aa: CAAEDSDEGELFF; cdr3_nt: TGTGCCGCGGAGGACTCGGACGAAGGGGAGCTGTTTTTT
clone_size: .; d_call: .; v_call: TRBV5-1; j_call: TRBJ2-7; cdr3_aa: CASSLYREAYEQYF; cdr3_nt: TGCGCCAGCAGCTTGTACAGGGAGGCGTACGAGCAGTACTTC
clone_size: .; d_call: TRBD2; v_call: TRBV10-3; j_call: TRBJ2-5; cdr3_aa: CAISEEGSGSHPDQYF; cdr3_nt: TGTGCCATCAGTGAGGAGGGGAGCGGGAGCCACCCGGACCAGTACTTC
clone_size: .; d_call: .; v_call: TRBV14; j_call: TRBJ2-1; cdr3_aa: CASSQGGASYNEQFF; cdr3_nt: TGTGCCAGCAGCCAAGGCGGAGCGTCATACAATGAGCAGTTCTTC
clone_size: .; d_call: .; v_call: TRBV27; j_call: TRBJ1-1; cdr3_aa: CASSLGLNTEAFF; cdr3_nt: TGTGCCAGCAGTTTGGGCCTGAACACTGAAGCTTTCTTT
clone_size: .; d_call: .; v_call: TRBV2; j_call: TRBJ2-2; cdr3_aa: CATKEGLDHGELFF; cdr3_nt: TGTGCCACTAAGGAAGGGCTAGACCACGGGGAGCTGTTTTTT
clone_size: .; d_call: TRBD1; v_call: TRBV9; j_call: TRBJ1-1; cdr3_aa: CASSPTGQGGDTEAFF; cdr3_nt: TGTGCCAGCAGCCCCACTGGACAGGGTGGGGACACTGAAGCTTTCTTT
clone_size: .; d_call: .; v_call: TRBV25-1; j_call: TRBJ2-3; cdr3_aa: CASSEYGGAQGADTQYF; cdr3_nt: TGTGCCAGCAGTGAATATGGAGGGGCCCAGGGCGCCGATACGCAGTATTTT
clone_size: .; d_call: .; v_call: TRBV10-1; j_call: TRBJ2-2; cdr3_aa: CASSHTTGELFF; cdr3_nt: TGCGCCAGCAGTCATACGACCGGGGAGCTGTTTTTT
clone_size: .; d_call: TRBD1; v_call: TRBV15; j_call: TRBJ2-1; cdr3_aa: CATSRDQDRGLTYNEQFF; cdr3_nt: TGTGCCACCAGCAGAGACCAAGACAGGGGATTGACGTACAATGAGCAGTTCTTC
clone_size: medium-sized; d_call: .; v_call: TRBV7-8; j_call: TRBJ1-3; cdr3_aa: CASSLGTSSGNTIYF; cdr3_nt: TGTGCCAGCAGCCTAGGGACATCCTCTGGAAACACCATATATTTT
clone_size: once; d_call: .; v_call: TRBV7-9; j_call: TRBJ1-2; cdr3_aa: CASSLAIRGATLGGYTF; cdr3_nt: TGTGCCAGCAGCTTAGCGATAAGGGGCGCTACTCTTGGGGGCTACACCTTC
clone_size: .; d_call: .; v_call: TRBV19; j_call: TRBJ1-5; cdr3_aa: CASSMRSDNQPQHF; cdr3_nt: TGTGCCAGTAGTATGAGGTCAGACAATCAGCCCCAGCATTTT
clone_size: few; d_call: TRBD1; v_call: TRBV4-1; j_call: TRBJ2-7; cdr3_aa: CASSLRDRDYEQYF; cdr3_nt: TGCGCCAGCAGCCTCCGGGACAGGGACTACGAGCAGTACTTC
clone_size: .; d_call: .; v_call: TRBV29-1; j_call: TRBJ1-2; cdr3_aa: CSVPLNYGYTF; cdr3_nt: TGCAGCGTACCCCTAAACTATGGCTACACCTTC
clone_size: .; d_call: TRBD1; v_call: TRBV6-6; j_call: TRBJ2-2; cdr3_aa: CASTRIQGAGTGELFF; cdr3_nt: TGTGCCAGCACCCGAATTCAGGGGGCGGGCACCGGGGAGCTGTTTTTT
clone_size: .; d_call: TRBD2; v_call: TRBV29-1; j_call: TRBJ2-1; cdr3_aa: CSASPTGGNEQFF; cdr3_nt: TGCAGCGCGTCCCCGACGGGGGGCAATGAGCAGTTCTTC
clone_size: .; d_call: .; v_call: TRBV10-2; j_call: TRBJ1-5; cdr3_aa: CASSVDGSNQPQHF; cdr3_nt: TGCGCCAGCAGTGTCGACGGTAGCAATCAGCCCCAGCATTTT
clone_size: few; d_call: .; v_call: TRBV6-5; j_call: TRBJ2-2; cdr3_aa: CASRFRGNTGELFF; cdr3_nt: TGTGCCAGCAGGTTCAGGGGGAACACCGGGGAGCTGTTTTTT
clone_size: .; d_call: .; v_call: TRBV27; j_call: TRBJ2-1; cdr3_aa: CASSPGGAGYNEQFF; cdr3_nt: TGTGCCAGCAGTCCTGGGGGGGCCGGGTACAATGAGCAGTTCTTC
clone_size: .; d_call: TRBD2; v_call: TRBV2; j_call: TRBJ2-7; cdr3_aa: CASSKSGRNYEQYF; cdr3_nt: TGTGCCAGCAGTAAGAGCGGGAGGAACTACGAGCAGTACTTC
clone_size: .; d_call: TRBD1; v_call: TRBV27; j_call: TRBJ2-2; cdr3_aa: CASRARQGSAGELFF; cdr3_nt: TGTGCCAGCAGAGCTCGACAGGGGAGTGCCGGGGAGCTGTTTTTT
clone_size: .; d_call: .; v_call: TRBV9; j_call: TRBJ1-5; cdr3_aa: CASSSRDYQPQHF; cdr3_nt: TGTGCCAGCAGCTCTCGGGACTACCAGCCCCAGCATTTT
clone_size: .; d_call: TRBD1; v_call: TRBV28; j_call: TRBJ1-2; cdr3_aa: CASSLFTILGTGSTNYGYTF; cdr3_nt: TGTGCCAGCAGTTTATTTACTATATTGGGGACAGGCTCAACCAACTATGGCTACACCTTC
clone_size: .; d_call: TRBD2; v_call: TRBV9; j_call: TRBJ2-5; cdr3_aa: CASSVSGLAGDWQYF; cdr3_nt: TGTGCCAGCAGCGTCTCAGGACTAGCGGGAGATTGGCAGTACTTC
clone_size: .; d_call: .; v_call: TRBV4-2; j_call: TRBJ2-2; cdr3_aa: CASSRGAGGEIGSGELFF; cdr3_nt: TGTGCCAGCAGCCGAGGTGCGGGCGGAGAGATCGGTTCCGGGGAGCTGTTTTTT
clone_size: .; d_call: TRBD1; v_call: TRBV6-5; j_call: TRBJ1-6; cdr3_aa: CASSYSGTGGSPLHF; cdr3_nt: TGTGCCAGCAGTTACTCCGGGACAGGGGGTTCACCCCTCCACTTT
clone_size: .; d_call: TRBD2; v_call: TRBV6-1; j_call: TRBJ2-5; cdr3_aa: CASSEATSGSPETQYF; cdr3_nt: TGTGCCAGCAGTGAAGCTACTAGCGGGAGTCCTGAGACCCAGTACTTC
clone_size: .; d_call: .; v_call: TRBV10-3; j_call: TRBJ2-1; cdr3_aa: CAISDINTGNNEQFF; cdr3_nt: TGTGCCATCAGTGACATCAATACAGGGAACAATGAGCAGTTCTTC
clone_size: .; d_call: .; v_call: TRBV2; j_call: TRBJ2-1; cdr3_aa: CASREASHEQFF; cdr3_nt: TGTGCCAGCAGGGAAGCGTCCCATGAGCAGTTCTTC
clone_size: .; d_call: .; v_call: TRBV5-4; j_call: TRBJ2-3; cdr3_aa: CASTPGNTFTDTQYF; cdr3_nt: TGTGCCAGCACTCCTGGGAACACTTTCACAGATACGCAGTATTTT
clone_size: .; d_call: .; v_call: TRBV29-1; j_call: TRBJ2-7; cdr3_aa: CSDPSRGRRYEQYF; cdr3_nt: TGCAGCGACCCGTCAAGGGGAAGGAGGTACGAGCAGTACTTC
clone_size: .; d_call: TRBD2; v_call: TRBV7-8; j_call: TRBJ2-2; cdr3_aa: CASSLGPSGGRAGGELFF; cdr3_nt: TGTGCCAGCAGCTTAGGGCCCTCTGGCGGGAGGGCCGGCGGGGAGCTGTTTTTT
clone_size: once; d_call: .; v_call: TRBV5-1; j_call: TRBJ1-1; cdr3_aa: CASSFLGTEAFF; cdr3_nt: TGCGCCAGCAGCTTTCTCGGCACTGAAGCTTTCTTT
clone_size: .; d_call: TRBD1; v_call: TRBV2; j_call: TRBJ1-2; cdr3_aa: CASSGQGLGGYTF; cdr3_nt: TGTGCCAGCAGTGGACAGGGTTTGGGTGGCTACACCTTC
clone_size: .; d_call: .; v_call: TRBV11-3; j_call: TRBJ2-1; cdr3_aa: CASSFSGANNEQFF; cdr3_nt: TGTGCCAGCAGCTTTTCGGGCGCGAACAATGAGCAGTTCTTC
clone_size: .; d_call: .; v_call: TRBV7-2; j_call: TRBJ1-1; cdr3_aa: CASSLSAGPEAFF; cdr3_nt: TGTGCCAGCAGCTTATCAGCCGGGCCTGAAGCTTTCTTT
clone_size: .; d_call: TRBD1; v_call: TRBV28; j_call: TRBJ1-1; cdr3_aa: CASRYRGGGGTEAFF; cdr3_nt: TGTGCCAGCAGGTACAGGGGAGGAGGAGGCACTGAAGCTTTCTTT
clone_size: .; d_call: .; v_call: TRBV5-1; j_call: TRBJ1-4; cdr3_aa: CASSSQGWDEKLFF; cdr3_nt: TGCGCCAGCAGCTCACAGGGTTGGGATGAAAAACTGTTTTTT
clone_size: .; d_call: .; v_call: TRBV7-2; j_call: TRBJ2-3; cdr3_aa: CASSLQWDTQYF; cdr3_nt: TGTGCCAGCAGCTTACAATGGGATACGCAGTATTTT
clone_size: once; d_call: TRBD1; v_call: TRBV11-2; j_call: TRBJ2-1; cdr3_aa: CASGLDVTGVLGEQFF; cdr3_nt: TGTGCCAGCGGCTTAGATGTAACAGGGGTCCTGGGTGAGCAGTTCTTC
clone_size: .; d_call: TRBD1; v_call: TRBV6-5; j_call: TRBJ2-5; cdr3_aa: CASSYGDRDQETQYF; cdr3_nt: TGTGCCAGCAGTTACGGGGACAGGGACCAAGAGACCCAGTACTTC
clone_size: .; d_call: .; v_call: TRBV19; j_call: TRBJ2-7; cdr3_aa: CASSDQHTGEQYF; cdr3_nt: TGTGCCAGTAGTGATCAGCATACTGGGGAGCAGTACTTC
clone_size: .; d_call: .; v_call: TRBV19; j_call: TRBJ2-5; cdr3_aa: CASSIRGPSSYQETQYF; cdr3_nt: TGTGCCAGTAGTATCCGCGGGCCCTCTTCGTACCAAGAGACCCAGTACTTC
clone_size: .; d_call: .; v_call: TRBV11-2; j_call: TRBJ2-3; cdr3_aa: CASSLGGEADTQYF; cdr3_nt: TGTGCCAGCAGCTTAGGGGGAGAGGCGGATACGCAGTATTTT
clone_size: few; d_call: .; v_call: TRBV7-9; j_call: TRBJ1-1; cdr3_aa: CASSLEQGTAAAFF; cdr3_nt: TGTGCCAGCAGCTTAGAGCAGGGAACGGCCGCAGCTTTCTTT
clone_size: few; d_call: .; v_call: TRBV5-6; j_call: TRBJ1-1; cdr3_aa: CASAPGHTEAFF; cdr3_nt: TGTGCCAGCGCCCCGGGCCACACTGAAGCTTTCTTT
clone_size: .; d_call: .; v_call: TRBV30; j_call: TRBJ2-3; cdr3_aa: CAWSGGDAGTQYF; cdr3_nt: TGTGCCTGGAGTGGGGGGGACGCTGGGACGCAGTATTTT
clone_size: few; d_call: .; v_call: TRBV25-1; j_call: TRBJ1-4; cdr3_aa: CASSDSPGPFGEKLFF; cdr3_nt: TGTGCCAGCAGTGACTCTCCGGGCCCCTTCGGGGAAAAACTGTTTTTT
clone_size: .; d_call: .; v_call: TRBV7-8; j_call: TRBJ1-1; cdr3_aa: CASSLSEVSTEAFF; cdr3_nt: TGTGCCAGCAGCTTAAGTGAGGTGAGCACTGAAGCTTTCTTT